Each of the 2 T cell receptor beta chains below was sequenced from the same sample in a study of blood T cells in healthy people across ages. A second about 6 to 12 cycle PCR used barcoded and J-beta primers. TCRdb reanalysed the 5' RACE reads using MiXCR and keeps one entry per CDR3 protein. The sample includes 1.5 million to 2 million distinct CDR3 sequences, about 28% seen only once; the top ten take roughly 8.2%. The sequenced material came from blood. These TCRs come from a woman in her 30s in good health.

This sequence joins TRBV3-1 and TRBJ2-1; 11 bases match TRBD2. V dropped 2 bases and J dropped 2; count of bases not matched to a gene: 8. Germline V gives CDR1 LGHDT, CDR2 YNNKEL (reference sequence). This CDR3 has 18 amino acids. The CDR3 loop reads CASSQTLQLAGAYNEQFF. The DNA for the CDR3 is TGTGCCAGCAGCCAAACCCTCCAACTAGCGGGAGCCTACAATGAGCAGTTCTTC.

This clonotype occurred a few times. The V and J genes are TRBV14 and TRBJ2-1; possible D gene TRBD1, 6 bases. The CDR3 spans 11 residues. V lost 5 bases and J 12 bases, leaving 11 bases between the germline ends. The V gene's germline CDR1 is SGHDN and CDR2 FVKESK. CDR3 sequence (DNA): TGTGCCAGCAGCGGGGGACACAGGCAGTTCTTC. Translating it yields CASSGGHRQFF.